These T cell receptor beta chains were read from a single sample in a study of cytomegalovirus exposure and HLA in healthy donors. Method: immunoSEQ multiplex PCR; TCRdb's copy keeps in-frame clones and lacks some. The sample consists of approximately 86,000 clones, around 70% of them appearing once. Sequencing was done on a sample of PBMCs. The receptors shown here come from a man aged 60-69 years in good health and CMV-seronegative. CDR3s include the opening cysteine and the closing phenylalanine or tryptophan. A D gene is named only where the DNA matches it firmly.

J gene: TRBJ2-1; D gene: TRBD2; V gene: TRBV27; CDR3 protein: CASSLLAGESNEQFF
J gene: TRBJ1-2; D gene: TRBD1; V gene: TRBV14; CDR3 protein: CASSPWTGGDGYTF
J gene: TRBJ2-3; D gene: TRBD2; V gene: TRBV6-4; CDR3 protein: CASSERESDTQYF
J gene: TRBJ2-5; D gene: .; V gene: TRBV30; CDR3 protein: CAWRGGAETQYF
J gene: TRBJ2-1; D gene: TRBD2; V gene: TRBV19; CDR3 protein: CASSKARLAEGPHNEQFF
J gene: TRBJ1-2; D gene: .; V gene: TRBV28; CDR3 protein: CASSSRGAKRGYTF
J gene: TRBJ1-2; D gene: TRBD1; V gene: TRBV5-1; CDR3 protein: CASSPTSGQGDGYTF
J gene: TRBJ2-5; D gene: .; V gene: TRBV5-4; CDR3 protein: CASSPLGGETQYF
J gene: TRBJ2-7; D gene: TRBD1; V gene: TRBV10-2; CDR3 protein: CASSESTGGDEQYF
J gene: TRBJ1-4; D gene: .; V gene: TRBV7-9; CDR3 protein: CASSSWLGGEDEKLFF
J gene: TRBJ2-3; D gene: .; V gene: TRBV4-2; CDR3 protein: CASSQDLTITNSADTQYF
J gene: TRBJ2-1; D gene: TRBD2; V gene: TRBV9; CDR3 protein: CASSVSGASGGAEQFF
J gene: TRBJ1-2; D gene: .; V gene: TRBV7-2; CDR3 protein: CASSPEVRRGYTF
J gene: TRBJ2-2; D gene: .; V gene: TRBV5-1; CDR3 protein: CASSLDGSGSELSMFF
J gene: TRBJ1-2; D gene: .; V gene: TRBV6-5; CDR3 protein: CASRGPRGGDGYTF
J gene: TRBJ2-7; D gene: .; V gene: TRBV2; CDR3 protein: CASRGALAYEQYF
J gene: TRBJ2-7; D gene: .; V gene: TRBV7-2; CDR3 protein: CASSVMGTYRGEQYF
J gene: TRBJ1-2; D gene: .; V gene: TRBV6-5; CDR3 protein: CASSYGGNNYGYTF
J gene: TRBJ1-3; D gene: .; V gene: TRBV18; CDR3 protein: CASSPGPGNSGNTIYF
J gene: TRBJ2-2; D gene: TRBD1; V gene: TRBV10-3; CDR3 protein: CAISESTGGNTGELFF
J gene: TRBJ2-6; D gene: .; V gene: TRBV18; CDR3 protein: CASSPPVSGANVLTF
J gene: TRBJ1-1; D gene: .; V gene: TRBV6-4; CDR3 protein: CASSDSGGNTEAFF
J gene: TRBJ2-7; D gene: TRBD1; V gene: TRBV2; CDR3 protein: CAGGTGGYEQYF
J gene: TRBJ1-5; D gene: TRBD1; V gene: TRBV30; CDR3 protein: CAWSRGGGQPQHF
J gene: TRBJ1-6; D gene: .; V gene: TRBV9; CDR3 protein: CASSVGGQNSPLHF
J gene: TRBJ1-1; D gene: TRBD1; V gene: TRBV5-1; CDR3 protein: CASSWHGQGNTEAFF
J gene: TRBJ2-7; D gene: TRBD2; V gene: TRBV7-2; CDR3 protein: CASRLAGLETYEQYF
J gene: TRBJ1-4; D gene: .; V gene: TRBV19; CDR3 protein: CASRETVTNEKLFF
J gene: TRBJ2-2; D gene: TRBD2; V gene: TRBV4-3; CDR3 protein: CASSLGAGGTGELFF
J gene: TRBJ1-2; D gene: .; V gene: TRBV7-9; CDR3 protein: CASSLGPGPPYGYTF
J gene: TRBJ2-2; D gene: TRBD1; V gene: TRBV19; CDR3 protein: CASSINRGKGELFF
J gene: TRBJ2-3; D gene: TRBD2; V gene: TRBV28; CDR3 protein: CASIAGGPADTQYF
J gene: TRBJ1-5; D gene: .; V gene: TRBV12-5; CDR3 protein: CASGLHSYTGGPQHF
J gene: TRBJ1-1; D gene: .; V gene: TRBV7-6; CDR3 protein: CASSLQGVNTEAFF
J gene: TRBJ1-2; D gene: TRBD1; V gene: TRBV28; CDR3 protein: CASRTGGPRYGYTF
J gene: TRBJ2-3; D gene: .; V gene: TRBV7-9; CDR3 protein: CASTPGLLGGTDTQYF
J gene: TRBJ2-5; D gene: TRBD2; V gene: TRBV19; CDR3 protein: CASSALAGDQETQYF
J gene: TRBJ2-3; D gene: .; V gene: TRBV4-3; CDR3 protein: CASSQGGSVFDTQYF
J gene: TRBJ2-3; D gene: TRBD1; V gene: TRBV29-1; CDR3 protein: CSVVGQGATDTQYF
J gene: TRBJ2-7; D gene: .; V gene: TRBV19; CDR3 protein: CASTLRLNSYEQYF
J gene: TRBJ2-7; D gene: .; V gene: TRBV19; CDR3 protein: CASNNPGGQNYEQYF
J gene: TRBJ2-2; D gene: .; V gene: TRBV4-3; CDR3 protein: CASSQNLNTGELFF
J gene: TRBJ2-7; D gene: TRBD2; V gene: TRBV28; CDR3 protein: CASSLGGRAVYEQYF
J gene: TRBJ2-5; D gene: TRBD2; V gene: TRBV6-4; CDR3 protein: CASSDFESLREGRETQYF
J gene: TRBJ2-1; D gene: .; V gene: TRBV7-9; CDR3 protein: CASSPRRTVLTNEQFF
J gene: TRBJ1-6; D gene: .; V gene: TRBV5-1; CDR3 protein: CASRRSSYNSPLHF
J gene: TRBJ2-3; D gene: TRBD1; V gene: TRBV11-2; CDR3 protein: CASSLVIGQGPTDTQYF
J gene: TRBJ2-7; D gene: TRBD2; V gene: TRBV6-5; CDR3 protein: CASSYRHGGGSYEQYF
J gene: TRBJ2-3; D gene: TRBD2; V gene: TRBV27; CDR3 protein: CASSLKGRRGDTQYF
J gene: TRBJ1-1; D gene: TRBD1; V gene: TRBV10-3; CDR3 protein: CAIGTGVNTEAFF
J gene: TRBJ2-7; D gene: TRBD1; V gene: TRBV7-9; CDR3 protein: CASSTFDREAQYF
J gene: TRBJ1-1; D gene: .; V gene: TRBV7-8; CDR3 protein: CASSLLEGGMNTEAFF
J gene: TRBJ1-1; D gene: .; V gene: TRBV5-1; CDR3 protein: CASSLSGSNTEAFF
J gene: TRBJ2-5; D gene: .; V gene: TRBV5-4; CDR3 protein: CASSPLESETQYF
J gene: TRBJ2-5; D gene: .; V gene: TRBV21-1; CDR3 protein: CASRPTGKETQYF